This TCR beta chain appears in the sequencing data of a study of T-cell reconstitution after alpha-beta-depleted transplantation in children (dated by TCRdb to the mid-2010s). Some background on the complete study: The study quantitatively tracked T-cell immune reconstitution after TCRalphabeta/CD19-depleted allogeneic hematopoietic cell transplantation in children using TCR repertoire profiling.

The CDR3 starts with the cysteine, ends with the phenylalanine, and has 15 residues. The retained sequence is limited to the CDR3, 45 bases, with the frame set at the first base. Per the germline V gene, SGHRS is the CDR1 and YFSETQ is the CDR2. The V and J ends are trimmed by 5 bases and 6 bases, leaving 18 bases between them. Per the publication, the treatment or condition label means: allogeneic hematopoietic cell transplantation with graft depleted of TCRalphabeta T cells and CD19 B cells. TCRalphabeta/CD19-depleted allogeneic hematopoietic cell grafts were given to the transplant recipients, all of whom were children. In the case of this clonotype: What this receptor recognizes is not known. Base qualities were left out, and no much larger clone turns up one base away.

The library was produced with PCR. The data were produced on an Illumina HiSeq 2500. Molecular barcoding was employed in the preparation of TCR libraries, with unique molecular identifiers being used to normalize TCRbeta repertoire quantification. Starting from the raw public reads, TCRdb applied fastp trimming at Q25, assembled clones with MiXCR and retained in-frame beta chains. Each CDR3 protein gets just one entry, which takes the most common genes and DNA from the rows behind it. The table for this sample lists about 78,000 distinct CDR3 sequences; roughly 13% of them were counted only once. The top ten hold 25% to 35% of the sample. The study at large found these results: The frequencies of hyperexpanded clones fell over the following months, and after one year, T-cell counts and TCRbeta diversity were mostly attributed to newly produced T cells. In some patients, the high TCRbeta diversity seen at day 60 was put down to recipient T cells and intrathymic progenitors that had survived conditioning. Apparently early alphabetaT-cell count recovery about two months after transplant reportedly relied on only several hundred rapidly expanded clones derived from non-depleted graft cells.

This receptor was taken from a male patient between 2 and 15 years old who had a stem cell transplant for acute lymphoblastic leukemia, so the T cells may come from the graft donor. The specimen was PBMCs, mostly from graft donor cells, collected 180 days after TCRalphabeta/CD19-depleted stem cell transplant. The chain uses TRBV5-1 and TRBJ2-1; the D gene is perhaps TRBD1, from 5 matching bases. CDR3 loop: CASSRRRTGANEQFF. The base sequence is TGCGCCAGCAGTAGGAGACGAACAGGAGCCAATGAGCAGTTCTTC.